This entry is about one TCR beta chain. This clonotype is categorized as medium-sized (0.01 to 0.1%). No base quality values were provided; no much bigger clone lies one nucleotide off. This sample was taken from a study of Japanese encephalitis immunity and Zika vaccine responses (dated by TCRdb to the early 2020s). For the study in its entirety: Three 5.0 ug doses of alum-adjuvanted ZPIV were administered to included participants at weeks 0, 4 and 28. The study tested whether CD4 T cell responses to the Zika vaccine were shaped by prior Japanese encephalitis virus (JEV) or yellow fever virus (YFV) vaccination. Before ZPIV, approximately eleven participants got a single dose of YFV vaccine (YF-VAX), while eight or nine participants were flavivirus-naive. About six representative participants per pre-vaccination group were picked for TCR sequencing, using samples from week 52 and from week 0, the point after pre-vaccination but before ZPIV. For stimulations, either ZIKV structural-protein peptide pools divided into flavivirus-conserved and non-conserved sets or JEV or YFV peptides matching the pre-vaccination were used. The ZIKV peptides, 15-mers that overlapped by 11 residues, were chosen for containing NetMHCpan/NetMHCII-predicted epitopes with affinity below 50 nM. TCR repertoires were also analyzed from a few flavivirus-naive individuals at weeks 2, 6 and 52 after starting ZPIV vaccination. Over 9 participants were given two doses of JEV vaccine (IXIARO) 28 days apart, two to three months before the first ZPIV dose.

Overall study results and their limits: Repertoire similarity across time-points and stimulations was higher in JEV-pre-vaccinated donors than in YFV-pre-vaccinated donors, indicating more clonotypes shared between ZIKV and JEV stimulation. Only a few individuals showed CD8 T cell responses to the ZIKV peptide pools, and those responses were of very low magnitude. Samples grouped by participant and showed no similarity between individuals, suggesting that no public TCRs were detected. Because there were not enough samples, the peptide pools could not be deconvoluted, which meant the specific peptides behind the cross-reactive responses went unidentified. After ZPIV, repertoire richness of CD4 T cells responding to conserved ZIKV epitopes significantly decreased in JEV-pre-vaccinated donors. The analysis covered only a subset of trial participants who had three doses and adequate samples, rather than the whole vaccinated cohort.

Libraries were built with 5' RACE. Before sequencing, the TCRbeta libraries were pooled in amounts proportional to the number of cells sorted for each library. RNAzol RT was used to extract total RNA from the sorted cells, and cDNA was then synthesized using an oligo(dT) primer together with a template-switching oligo. The TCRbeta V-CDR3-J region was amplified by PCR with Kapa HiFi between a SMARTer oligo primer and a TCRbeta constant-region primer. Illumina adaptors and sample-specific index barcodes were added in a second PCR, with HighPrep bead cleanup and a Bioanalyzer check confirming a band of roughly 650 bp. Libraries were sequenced on an Illumina MiSeq with 2x151 bp paired-end reads. Per the source publication's procedure: An in-house Java program demultiplexed the reads, while MiXCR assigned TCRbeta annotations and counted clonotypes. Repertoire overlap was assessed with Morisita-Horn indices from the R package vegan, and UPGMA clustering and Circos plots of recurring clonotypes were generated. Shannon diversity and richness were normalized to the highest possible value given the input cell numbers, yielding values from 0 to 1. CDR3beta sequences were aligned with MUSCLE, distances computed with SeqinR, and multidimensional scaling plotted in R. The public sequencing data were trimmed at Q25 with fastp and processed into clonotypes with MiXCR by TCRdb, which kept only in-frame beta chains. Under each unique CDR3 protein, matching rows form one entry showing the most common genes and DNA. The V and J calls come from TCRdb's annotation, not from the publication. Counted in this sample were more than 1,500 distinct CDR3 sequences; nearly 5.5% of them appeared once. The leading ten clones occupy approximately 30% of the sample.

PBMCs were labeled with CellTrace CFSE and cultured for less than 7 days in RPMI with 8% human serum plus peptide pools at 0.9 to 1 ug/mL each. Unfixed proliferating CD4 T cells were sorted on a BD FACSAria as live CD56-CD19-CD16-CD3+CD4+ CFSE-low cells. The enrolled adults were healthy, and microneutralization screening showed them to be seronegative for ZIKV, JEV, YFV, DENV and WNV. The samples were taken from a phase 1, double-blinded, randomized, placebo-controlled trial testing an alum-adjuvanted Zika purified-inactivated virus (ZPIV) vaccine. Peripheral blood mononuclear cells were isolated using a standard procedure and kept frozen in liquid nitrogen until needed. Spanning cysteine to phenylalanine, the CDR3 consists of 15 amino acids. Here the CDR3 DNA is all that survives: 45 bases in frame from base 1. CDR1 and CDR2 were assigned from the germline V gene as SGHRS and YFSETQ. V and J are trimmed by 5 bases and 5 bases, and the gene matches miss 11 bases of the junction.

The TCR comes from an adult woman who received an inactivated Zika virus vaccine. The sample in question was antigen-activated CD4+ T cells from blood, cultured, obtained during a Zika inactivated vaccine study. This chain joins TRBV5-1 to TRBJ1-1; TRBD1 matches 8 bases in the middle. CDR3 protein: CASRELQGADTEAFF. The bases are TGCGCCAGCAGGGAACTTCAGGGGGCGGATACTGAAGCTTTCTTT.